The 32 T cell receptor beta chains below were found in one sample sequenced in a study of CD8 T cells in ankylosing spondylitis listed by TCRdb under 2017. Libraries were built with 5' RACE. Sequenced using an Illumina HiSeq 2500. TCRdb handled the public reads itself, with Q25 trimming in fastp and clone calling in MiXCR, and kept productive beta chains. Each record represents a unique CDR3 protein, reported with the most common genes and DNA among its rows. The sample records approximately 240,000 distinct CDR3 sequences, about 10% of which are singletons. The ten top clones hold 2% to 3% of the sample. Source material: blood, either unsorted or a sorted T cell fraction (not recorded which). These receptors originate from a male donor with ankylosing spondylitis or in good health (not recorded which).

There are many counts of this clonotype. The chain employs TRBV5-1 and TRBJ2-1, with 10 nucleotides matching TRBD1. Germline assignment: CDR1 SGHRS and CDR2 YFSETQ. This CDR3 has 17 amino acids. The trim removed 0 bases at V and 5 bases at J, leaving 8 bases unmatched. CDR3 sequence (DNA): TGCGCCAGCAGCTTGGCCTCCGGGACAGGGGTCAACAATGAGCAGTTCTTC. It specifies CASSLASGTGVNNEQFF.

This clonotype has ten or more counts. The genes are TRBV5-1 and TRBJ2-1; D is ambiguous. V lost 4 bases and J 0 bases, leaving 14 bases between the germline ends. The germline V gene has CDR1 SGHRS and CDR2 YFSETQ. The CDR3 runs to 16 residues. CDR3 nucleotide sequence: TGCGCCAGCAGCCCAGAAACATTGAGCTCCTACAATGAGCAGTTCTTC. Encoded protein: CASSPETLSSYNEQFF. Full variable domain (outside the CDR3, taken from reference TRBV5-1 and TRBJ2-1): KAGVTQTPRYLIKTRGQQVTLSCSPISGHRSVSWYQQTPGQGLQFLFEYFSETQRNKGNFPGRFSGRQFSNSRSEMNVSTLELGDSALYLCASSPETLSSYNEQFFGPGTRLTVL.

The chain recombines TRBV10-2 with TRBJ1-1; D is ambiguous. The CDR3 runs 14 residues. Trimming shortened V by 11 bases and J by 0 bases, and 16 bases separated the two germline ends. Germline CDR1 WSHSY, CDR2 SAAADI. The CDR3 loop is CASEATAMNTEAFF. The CDR3 nucleotides are TGCGCCTCTGAGGCTACGGCCATGAACACTGAAGCTTTCTTT.

Many counts were recorded for this clonotype. The chain uses TRBV21-1 and TRBJ1-2; the table's D call, TRBD1, has no DNA check behind it. TRBV21-1 is annotated as a pseudogene. The CDR3 extends over 12 amino acids. The CDR3 DNA reads TGTGCCAGCAGCACGAGATGGGGCGGCTACACCTTC. Its translation is CASSTRWGGYTF.

The chain couples TRBV6-4 to TRBJ1-1; no reliable D call. The V and J ends lost 4 bases and 5 bases respectively, with 8 bases between them. The CDR3 extends over 12 amino acids. Germline CDR1 is MRHNA and CDR2 is SNTAGT. CDR3 in DNA: TGTGCCAGCAGTGGCGATCTGACTGAAGCTTTCTTT. This translates into CASSGDLTEAFF.

This clonotype came up many times. The rearrangement links TRBV3-1 to TRBJ2-1, with 9 bases that match TRBD2. V lost 1 base to trimming and J lost 4 bases; unmatched junction nucleotides: 2. Germline assignment: CDR1 LGHDT and CDR2 YNNKEL (reference sequence). The length of the CDR3 is 15 residues. CDR3 DNA: TGTGCCAGCAGCCAAGTGGGACTAGCTTACAATGAGCAGTTCTTC. Its translation: CASSQVGLAYNEQFF.

This clonotype was recorded many times. The rearrangement joins TRBV20-1 to TRBJ2-7; D gene uncertain. The CDR3 is 13 amino acids. V was shortened by 4 bases and J by 3 bases, with 13 bases between the two germline ends. Germline CDR1 reads DFQATT; CDR2 reads SNEGSKA (reference sequence). The chain's CDR3 is CSAKGEVLYEQYF. CDR3 sequence (DNA): TGCAGTGCTAAAGGAGAGGTCCTCTACGAGCAGTACTTC.

In this sample, this clonotype turned up many times. CDR3 bases: TGTGCCAGCAGTTTTCGGGGGAAGGCGTACGAGCAGTACTTC. Protein product: CASSFRGKAYEQYF. This chain joins TRBV27 and TRBJ2-7; D perhaps matches TRBD2 (6 bases). This CDR3 is 14 amino acids long. The germline V gene has CDR1 MNHEY and CDR2 SMNVEV (reference sequence). V was cut by 3 bases and J by 4 bases, with 13 bases left in between.

This clonotype was seen repeatedly, ten times or more. This rearrangement joins TRBV12-3 or TRBV12-4 to TRBJ2-1, with TRBD1 matching 8 bases. The CDR3 sequence is 14 residues long. Trimming removed 6 bases from V and 2 bases from J; junction bases left unmatched: 3. The CDR3 DNA reads TGTGCCAGCAGAGGACAGGGAGCCTACAATGAGCAGTTCTTC. Translated, it gives CASRGQGAYNEQFF.

Ten or more counts support this clonotype. This chain links TRBV2 with TRBJ1-2; 7 bases map to TRBD1. V was clipped by 6 bases and J by 6 bases; unmatched bases: 10. There are 14 residues in the CDR3. Germline-derived CDR1 and CDR2 are SNHLY and FYNNEI. DNA of the CDR3: TGTGCCAGCAGGCCGACTCGACAGGGCCATGGCTACACCTTC. Its translation is CASRPTRQGHGYTF.

This clonotype was seen a few times. The V gene is TRBV7-9, the J gene TRBJ2-7; D not resolved. Germline CDR1 and CDR2: SEHNR and FQNEAQ (reference sequence). Between the trimmed V and J ends, which lost 3 bases and 2 bases, there was a span of 5 bases. The CDR3 runs to 12 residues. The CDR3: CASSFHPYEQYF. The CDR3 DNA is TGTGCCAGCAGCTTTCATCCCTACGAGCAGTACTTC.

This clonotype has ten or more counts. This rearrangement joins TRBV20-1 to TRBJ1-2; 7 nucleotides agree with TRBD1. CDR1 is DFQATT and CDR2 is SNEGSKA in the germline V gene (reference sequence). V lost 1 base to trimming and J lost 1 base; unmatched junction nucleotides: 9. The CDR3 has 16 amino acids. CDR3 DNA: TGCAGTGCTAGAGGACAGGGTACCTCAAATAACTATGGCTACACCTTC. Amino acids: CSARGQGTSNNYGYTF.

This clonotype has ten or more counts. V is TRBV20-1 and J is TRBJ1-1; D unclear. The length of the CDR3 is 13 residues. V was pared by 0 bases and J by 3 bases, with 8 bases between. Per germline, CDR1 DFQATT and CDR2 SNEGSKA (reference sequence). The CDR3 DNA is TGCAGTGCTAGAGATAACGCGGACACTGAAGCTTTCTTT. It specifies CSARDNADTEAFF.

This clonotype was observed at least ten times. The chain recombines TRBV4-2 with TRBJ1-4, with unresolved D. V lost 1 base to trimming and J lost 10 bases, with 16 bases between them. The CDR3 extends over 15 amino acids. Germline CDR1 and CDR2: LGHNA and YNFKEQ. The chain's CDR3 is CASSQGSFGTGKLFF. The CDR3 DNA reads as TGTGCCAGCAGCCAAGGCAGCTTTGGAACGGGAAAACTGTTTTTT.

The V gene is TRBV9, the J gene TRBJ2-1, with D unclear. The CDR3 is 15 residues long. Germline V gene sequence: CDR1 SGDLS, CDR2 YYNGEE. The V end was cut by 0 bases, the J end by 3 bases, with 10 bases between. The CDR3 here is CASSVEERNYNEQFF. DNA for the CDR3: TGTGCCAGCAGCGTAGAGGAACGGAACTACAATGAGCAGTTCTTC.

This clonotype was seen at least ten times. V is TRBV5-1 and J is TRBJ1-2, with TRBD1 as a possible D gene (6 bases). With 4 bases removed from V and 2 bases from J, the gap between germline ends came to 15 bases. Germline CDR1 SGHRS, CDR2 YFSETQ. The CDR3 has 15 residues. In DNA form, the CDR3 reads TGCGCCAGCAGCCTGACCCCACAGGGAAACTATGGCTACACCTTC. Residues: CASSLTPQGNYGYTF.

This chain links TRBV4-1 with TRBJ1-3; D might be TRBD1 (6 bases). Trimming left V 8 bases short and J 1 base short, with 15 bases between. The CDR3 is 15 residues long. Germline values: CDR1 MGHRA, CDR2 YSYEKL. CDR3 in amino acids: CASGVGGASGNTIYF. The CDR3 coding sequence is TGCGCCAGCGGGGTCGGGGGGGCTTCTGGAAACACCATATATTTT.

This sequence joins TRBV6-1 and TRBJ1-5; D possibly corresponds to TRBD1 (5 bases). The length of the CDR3 is 15 residues. CDR1 is MNHNS and CDR2 is SASEGT in the germline V gene. V was pared by 4 bases and J by 5 bases, with 15 bases between. The chain's CDR3 is CASSGRGVPHQPQHF. Written as DNA, the CDR3 is TGTGCCAGCAGTGGGCGAGGGGTTCCTCATCAGCCCCAGCATTTT.

This clonotype was recorded many times. The chain combines TRBV4-1 with TRBJ1-2; D gene uncertain. The CDR3 has 14 residues. Trimming removed 3 bases from V and 5 bases from J, with 13 bases in between. Germline V gene sequence: CDR1 MGHRA, CDR2 YSYEKL. CDR3 DNA sequence: TGCGCCAGCAGCCAGAGCCCCTCAGAGTATGGCTACACCTTC. This gives the protein CASSQSPSEYGYTF.

The rearrangement joins TRBV7-2 to TRBJ1-5; 8 bases agree with TRBD1. Unmatched junction bases numbered 9, after V lost 2 bases and J lost 3 bases. CDR3 length: 17 residues. Germline lookup yields CDR1 SGHTA and CDR2 FQGNSA. CDR3 in amino acids: CASSLTHGQGTNQPQHF. The DNA of the CDR3 is TGTGCCAGCAGCTTAACGCACGGACAGGGAACCAATCAGCCCCAGCATTTT.

This clonotype has ten or more counts. The chain carries TRBV12-3 or TRBV12-4 and TRBJ1-1; D is possibly TRBD1 (5 bases). This CDR3 is built from 11 residues. V was clipped by 3 bases and J by 11 bases, with 10 bases between them. The CDR3 DNA reads as TGTGCCAGCAGTTTTTCAGGGAAGGCTTTCTTT. Translation: CASSFSGKAFF.

This clonotype was counted at least ten times. V gene TRBV6-1 combines with J gene TRBJ2-5, with D possibly TRBD2 on 6 matching bases. In germline, CDR1 is MNHNS, CDR2 SASEGT. The CDR3 sequence is 13 residues long. Deletions cut 7 bases from V and 5 bases from J, with 14 bases between. CDR3 coding DNA: TGTGCCAGCAAACCGTGGAGCGGGGAGACCCAGTACTTC. Translating gives CASKPWSGETQYF.

This clonotype has at least ten counts. The V gene is TRBV11-2, the J gene TRBJ2-4, with 7 bases identical to TRBD1. Germline assignment: CDR1 SGHAT and CDR2 FQNNGV. The length of the CDR3 is 14 residues. Germline trimming cut 5 bases from V and 0 bases from J; bases unmatched to any gene: 1. Written as DNA, the CDR3 is TGTGCCAGCAGCCGGACAGGAGCCAAAAACATTCAGTACTTC. Encoded protein: CASSRTGAKNIQYF. The whole variable domain, remainder taken from reference TRBV11-2 and TRBJ2-4, is EAGVAQSPRYKIIEKRQSVAFWCNPISGHATLYWYQQILGQGPKLLIQFQNNGVVDDSQLPKDRFSAERLKGVDSTLKIQPAKLEDSAVYLCASSRTGAKNIQYFGAGTRLSVL.

There are many counts of this clonotype. DNA for the CDR3: TGTGCCAGCAGTTTCCCTAGCTCCTACAATGAGCAGTTCTTC. Translated, it gives CASSFPSSYNEQFF. This chain joins TRBV12-3 or TRBV12-4 and TRBJ2-1; no reliable D call. V lost 3 bases and J lost 0, with 6 bases in between. The CDR3 totals 14 residues.

This clonotype came up many times. This rearrangement joins TRBV20-1 to TRBJ2-3; D is unclear. This CDR3 is built from 14 residues. The ends were cut back, 5 bases at V and 2 bases at J, with 14 bases in the middle. Germline assignment: CDR1 DFQATT and CDR2 SNEGSKA (reference sequence). The CDR3 nucleotides read TGCAGTGCTTCCCCTCGGGTACCCACAGATACGCAGTATTTT. Its protein product is CSASPRVPTDTQYF.

This clonotype was counted ten times or more. V and J are TRBV27 and TRBJ1-1; the match to TRBD1 covers 10 bases. Germline V gives CDR1 MNHEY, CDR2 SMNVEV (reference sequence). This CDR3 has 14 amino acids. V shed 3 bases, J shed 5 bases, and the junction held 3 bases outside the gene matches. The CDR3 DNA sequence: TGTGCCAGCAGTTTGAGACAGGGGGCAACTGAAGCTTTCTTT. It is translated as CASSLRQGATEAFF.

The rearrangement joins TRBV5-1 to TRBJ1-5, with a tentative D call TRBD1 (6 bases). The ends were cut back, 3 bases at V and 6 bases at J, with 16 bases in the middle. The CDR3 has 15 amino acids. Germline CDR1 and CDR2: SGHRS and YFSETQ. CDR3 nucleotides: TGCGCCAGCAGCTCGGGACCGGGGGGGCGTCAGCCCCAGCATTTT. The encoded protein is CASSSGPGGRQPQHF.

This clonotype has at least ten counts. The chain is built from TRBV11-2 and TRBJ1-1; 9 nucleotides agree with TRBD1. In germline, CDR1 is SGHAT, CDR2 FQNNGV. The CDR3 has 14 amino acids. V was pared by 1 base and J by 5 bases, with 2 bases of the junction left unmatched. The CDR3 DNA reads TGTGCCAGCAGCTTAGGTGGGACAGGGACTGAAGCTTTCTTT. It encodes CASSLGGTGTEAFF.

This clonotype was observed many times. The rearrangement joins TRBV3-1 to TRBJ2-7; TRBD2 might be the D (6 bases). Germline-derived CDR1 and CDR2 are LGHDT and YNNKEL (reference sequence). The CDR3 consists of 15 residues. Trimming took off 1 base at V and 6 bases at J, with 16 bases between the two ends. The CDR3 here is CASSQVFRGKGEQYF. CDR3 nucleotide sequence: TGTGCCAGCAGCCAAGTATTCCGCGGGAAAGGCGAGCAGTACTTC.

Remarks on this clonotype: The conserved final phenylalanine or tryptophan is absent from the CDR3, which likely points to a read error. The limits of the CDR3 on the DNA are not certain, so only TCRdb's listed CDR3 is given. The CDR3 spells CASSLWQGVLGSYL. The V gene is TRBV12-3 or TRBV12-4, the J gene TRBJ2-7; the table names TRBD1, a call not compared with the DNA. Termini included, the CDR3 measures 14 amino acids.

This clonotype was seen repeatedly, ten times or more. V gene TRBV7-2 combines with J gene TRBJ2-7, with 13 bases fitting TRBD2. Trimming cost V 4 bases and J 6 bases; bases outside gene matches: 3. CDR3 length equals 14 residues. Germline V gene lookup returns CDR1 SGHTA and CDR2 FQGNSA. The CDR3 sequence is CASSWGLAGSEQYF. CDR3 DNA sequence: TGTGCCAGCAGCTGGGGACTAGCGGGAAGCGAGCAGTACTTC.

This clonotype was detected ten times or more. The CDR3 DNA sequence: TGTGCCAGCAGCCAAGTACATGGTCTTGAAGCTTTCTTT. Translating gives CASSQVHGLEAFF. This sequence joins TRBV3-1 and TRBJ1-1; D is unresolved. This CDR3 contains 13 residues. The V gene lost 1 base and the J gene lost 7 bases, with 10 bases spanning the gap. CDR1 is LGHDT and CDR2 is YNNKEL in the germline V gene (reference sequence).